This is a list of T cell receptor beta chains from one sample in a study of blood T cell repertoires in COVID-19. Repertoires were generated with immunoSEQ multiplex PCR, while TCRdb's copy carries only in-frame clones and drops some. The sample holds 100,000 or so clones, around 92% seen once. The sequencing input was peripheral blood. The receptors were sampled from a man aged 45-60 years with active COVID-19. Both conserved end residues are part of each CDR3. A D gene is named only where the DNA matches it firmly.

>TRBV5-1|TRBJ2-6|-
CASSHRVGANVLTF
TGCGCCAGCAGCCACAGGGTCGGGGCCAACGTCCTGACTTTC
>TRBV20-1|TRBJ2-1|-
CSARKRSEQFF
TGCAGTGCTAGAAAGCGGAGTGAGCAGTTCTTC
>TRBV20-1|TRBJ2-5|-
CSASLPDSRETQYF
TGCAGTGCTAGTTTACCAGACTCCCGAGAGACCCAGTACTTC
>TRBV7-8|TRBJ1-5|-
CASSTGTGGNQPQHF
TGTGCCAGCAGCACCGGCACGGGGGGAAATCAGCCCCAGCATTTT
>TRBV25-1|TRBJ1-2|-
CASSALSYGYTF
TGTGCCAGCAGTGCCCTCAGCTATGGCTACACCTTC
>TRBV25-1|TRBJ1-2|TRBD1
CASSSTGGVYGYTF
TGTGCCAGCTCCTCTACAGGGGGCGTCTATGGCTACACCTTC
>TRBV7-2|TRBJ2-7|-
CASTNTGKSYEQYF
TGTGCCAGCACAAATACAGGGAAGTCCTACGAGCAGTACTTC
>TRBV27|TRBJ2-1|TRBD2
CASSPHTSGGDEQFF
TGTGCCAGCAGTCCCCACACTAGCGGGGGGGATGAGCAGTTCTTC
>TRBV19|TRBJ2-7|-
CASSIVPSSSYEQYF
TGTGCCAGTAGTATAGTCCCTAGCAGCTCCTACGAGCAGTACTTC
>TRBV11-2|TRBJ2-1|TRBD2
CASSLDTAGGANEQFF
TGTGCCAGCAGCTTAGATACAGCGGGAGGGGCCAATGAGCAGTTCTTC
>TRBV7-9|TRBJ1-3|-
CATRDFERNTIYF
TGTGCCACCCGGGACTTCGAGAGAAACACCATATATTTT
>TRBV10-2|TRBJ1-6|-
CASSETGPSPLHF
TGCGCCAGCAGTGAAACAGGGCCCTCACCCCTCCACTTT
>TRBV10-3|TRBJ1-2|TRBD1
CAIDGAGGNVGYTF
TGTGCCATCGATGGGGCAGGGGGAAACGTTGGCTACACCTTC
>TRBV11-2|TRBJ1-6|TRBD1
CASSTGQGPLHF
TGTGCCAGCAGCACCGGACAGGGGCCCCTCCACTTT
>TRBV6-1|TRBJ2-7|TRBD1
CASSEDRGDEQYF
TGTGCCAGCAGTGAAGACAGGGGCGACGAGCAGTACTTC